This T cell receptor beta chain was recorded in a study of T-cell reconstitution after alpha-beta-depleted transplantation in children. Findings and caveats of the study: Approximately two months post-transplant, alpha-beta T cells reportedly originated from several hundred expanded graft clones.

On this clonotype itself: Its specificity is not known.

As it was prepared, the TCRbeta library received unique molecular identifiers. TCRdb redid the calling of the PCR reads with MiXCR, one entry per CDR3 protein. The data hold almost 250,000 distinct CDR3 sequences, with roughly 24% observed a single time. This TCR was sampled from a girl aged 2-10 years with Fanconi anemia, due to receive a stem cell transplant. The sample consisted of PBMCs, taken before TCRalphabeta/CD19-depleted stem cell transplant.

The DNA for the CDR3 is TGCGCCAGCAGCTGGGCCGGGACAGGTGCGAACGGCTACGAGCAGTACTTC. Protein sequence: CASSWAGTGANGYEQYF. This sequence joins TRBV5-1 and TRBJ2-7, with TRBD1 matching over 8 bases. Unmatched junction bases numbered 14, after V lost 3 bases and J lost 3 bases. This CDR3 has 17 amino acids. CDR1 is SGHRS, CDR2 YFSETQ, per germline.